This TCR beta chain stems from a study of T-cell memory formation after mild COVID-19. Study context: The two donors had largely donor-specific TCR clusters. Study-level results: Mainly in CM and EM were contracting CD4+ clones; CD8+ were in EMRA.

Constant-segment primers and 5'RACE yielded cDNA libraries for TCR alpha and TCR beta, each carrying sample barcodes and UMIs. TCRdb re-called the 5' RACE reads through MiXCR, storing one row per CDR3 protein. The data contain about 110,000 distinct CDR3 sequences, roughly a sixth of them singletons. The V end was cut by 0 bases, the J end by 3 bases, with 9 bases between. The V gene's germline CDR1 is DFQATT and CDR2 SNEGSKA (reference sequence). The CDR3 contains 14 residues. This clonotype was detected a few times. Its specificity is not known. The sequence derives from a man aged 18 to 30 who had mild COVID-19 (a few samples of this study predate the infection). Cell type and time point are not known. Material for sequencing was PBMCs or a T cell subset sorted from them (not recorded which). V usage is TRBV20-1 and J usage is TRBJ1-3; possible D gene TRBD1, 6 bases. CDR3 in DNA: TGCAGTGCTAGAGACGTGACAGGTGGAAACACCATATATTTT. Protein product: CSARDVTGGNTIYF.